The 26 T cell receptor beta chains reported below all come from one sample, sequenced in a study of blood T cell repertoires in COVID-19. Only in-frame clones appear in the TCRdb table, and some are missing; sequencing was by immunoSEQ multiplex PCR. The repertoire holds around 55,000 clones, with approximately 90% as singletons. What was sequenced was peripheral blood. The receptors originated from a human donor with active COVID-19. The donor label of this sample is uncertain.

The chain couples TRBV9 to TRBJ1-5; D may be TRBD1 (5 bases). The V end was cut by 3 bases, the J end by 0 bases, with 7 bases between. This CDR3 spans 14 amino acids. Per germline, CDR1 SGDLS and CDR2 YYNGEE. The CDR3, as DNA: TGTGCCAGCAGCGGGACATCTAGCAATCAGCCCCAGCATTTT. Its protein product is CASSGTSSNQPQHF.

The chain has TRBV7-9 and TRBJ2-1, with TRBD2 matching 14 bases. The germline V gene encodes CDR1 SEHNR and CDR2 FQNEAQ (reference sequence). The CDR3 is 17 amino acids. V gave up 5 bases and J gave up 3 bases; unmatched junction bases: 6. As DNA, the CDR3 is TGTGCCAGCAGCGCGGGACTAGCGGGAGTGTTCTACAATGAGCAGTTCTTC. Translation gives CASSAGLAGVFYNEQFF.

V usage is TRBV27 and J usage is TRBJ1-1; the D gene is possibly TRBD1 (5 bases). The germline V and J ends were trimmed by 0 bases and 5 bases, with 7 bases remaining between them. The CDR3 is made up of 13 amino acids. Germline CDR1 and CDR2: MNHEY and SMNVEV (reference sequence). The CDR3 DNA follows: TGTGCCAGCAGTTTATCGGGACTAACTGAAGCTTTCTTT. It codes for CASSLSGLTEAFF.

This chain joins TRBV7-8 and TRBJ1-4; D might be TRBD1 (6 bases). Trimming removed 5 bases at V and 6 bases at J, with 16 bases between. The CDR3 runs 15 residues. The germline V gene has CDR1 SGHVS and CDR2 FQNEAQ. The CDR3 loop is CASSPMGPGDEKLFF. CDR3 in DNA: TGTGCCAGCAGCCCAATGGGCCCAGGGGATGAAAAACTGTTTTTT.

The chain joins TRBV24-1 to TRBJ2-1; 7 nucleotides match TRBD2. This CDR3 region has 13 residues. Germline CDR1 KGHDR, CDR2 SFDVKD. The V segment lost 3 bases and the J segment 12 bases; nucleotides outside the gene matches: 7. The CDR3 reads CATSDSGRGGQFF. The DNA of the CDR3 is TGTGCCACCAGTGATAGTGGGAGGGGAGGGCAGTTCTTC.

V and J are TRBV3-1 (or the pseudogene TRBV3-2) and TRBJ1-1; 7 bases are a match to TRBD1. Germline CDR1 and CDR2: LGHDT and YNNKEL (reference sequence). The V segment lost 1 base and the J segment 2 bases; nucleotides outside the gene matches: 7. CDR3 length: 16 residues. CDR3 nucleotides: TGTGCCAGCAGCCAAGCTCTAGGAGGGGGCAACACTGAAGCTTTCTTT. It encodes CASSQALGGGNTEAFF.

The rearrangement uses TRBV28 and TRBJ1-5, with TRBD1 matching over 8 bases. The CDR3 totals 18 residues. V shed 7 bases and J 3 bases; nucleotides not matched to a gene: 17. In germline, CDR1 is MDHEN, CDR2 SYDVKM. The CDR3 DNA sequence: TGTGCCAGCACCTACGCCGGGGGTCCGGGACAGGACAATCAGCCCCAGCATTTT. It encodes CASTYAGGPGQDNQPQHF.

The chain links TRBV30 to TRBJ1-1; no definite D call. V was trimmed by 2 bases and J by 2 bases, leaving 6 bases between them. The CDR3 is made up of 12 amino acids. Germline values: CDR1 GTSNPN, CDR2 SVGIG (reference sequence). This chain's CDR3 is CAWSYSNTEAFF. In DNA form, the CDR3 reads TGTGCCTGGAGTTACAGTAACACTGAAGCTTTCTTT.

The chain combines TRBV2 with TRBJ2-4; TRBD1 might be the D (6 bases). Germline lookup yields CDR1 SNHLY and CDR2 FYNNEI. V lost 5 bases and J 7 bases, leaving 18 bases between the germline ends. The CDR3 has 15 residues. CDR3 nucleotides: TGTGCCAGCAGTACTCCACAGGGTCCTAGGAACATTCAGTACTTC. Translating gives CASSTPQGPRNIQYF.

V and J are TRBV3-1 (or the pseudogene TRBV3-2) and TRBJ1-1; D perhaps matches TRBD1 (6 bases). Trimming took 4 bases from V and 1 from J, leaving 10 bases between them. CDR1 is LGHDT, CDR2 YNNKEL, per germline (reference sequence). The CDR3 has 14 residues. The CDR3 reads CASSPGTRNTEAFF. The CDR3 DNA reads TGTGCCAGCAGCCCCGGGACACGGAACACTGAAGCTTTCTTT.

The chain uses TRBV14 and TRBJ2-5, with D tentatively TRBD1 (6 bases). Germline CDR1 and CDR2: SGHDN and FVKESK. Between the trimmed V and J ends, which lost 2 bases and 5 bases, there was a span of 24 bases. There are 18 residues in the CDR3. CDR3 bases: TGTGCCAGCAGCCAAAGATCTTCCCGGACAGTGCTTTTTGAGACCCAGTACTTC. Protein product: CASSQRSSRTVLFETQYF.

This chain uses TRBV12-3 or TRBV12-4 with TRBJ1-4, with a possible D match to TRBD1 (6 bases). This CDR3 has 12 amino acids. V shed 7 bases and J shed 12 bases, with 15 bases lying between them. The CDR3 nucleotides are TGTGCCAGCAATCACAGGGATTCGGAACTGTTTTTT. Translating it yields CASNHRDSELFF.

The V gene is TRBV24-1, the J gene TRBJ2-1, with D possibly TRBD1 on 6 matching bases. Trimming removed 2 bases at V and 8 bases at J, with 18 bases between. Germline V gene data show CDR1 as KGHDR and CDR2 as SFDVKD. The CDR3 runs 16 residues. Here the CDR3 DNA reads TGTGCCACCAGTGATTCAGGGTTGGGGGCGAACGATGAGCAGTTCTTC. This encodes CATSDSGLGANDEQFF.

The chain uses TRBV28 and TRBJ1-4, with D possibly matching TRBD1 (6 bases). The CDR3 is 16 amino acids. The V end was cut by 5 bases, the J end by 3 bases, with 16 bases between. CDR1 and CDR2 from the germline V gene are MDHEN and SYDVKM. The CDR3 protein is CASSRGDRSPNEKLFF. The CDR3 DNA is TGTGCCAGCAGTAGGGGCGACAGGTCCCCTAATGAAAAACTGTTTTTT.

As DNA, the CDR3 is TGTGCCAGCAGCTTAGGGACAGGGGTGGGCAATCAGCCCCAGCATTTT. Protein sequence: CASSLGTGVGNQPQHF. The chain couples TRBV7-9 to TRBJ1-5; 9 positions match TRBD1. CDR3 length: 16 residues. The germline CDR1 and CDR2 sequences are SEHNR and FQNEAQ (reference sequence). Trimming cost V 1 base and J 2 bases; bases outside gene matches: 3.

The chain combines TRBV14 with TRBJ2-3; 11 bases fit TRBD2. Trimming at V came to 2 bases and at J to 4 bases, leaving 5 bases not matched to a gene. Germline assignment: CDR1 SGHDN and CDR2 FVKESK. The CDR3 has 16 residues. This CDR3 is CASSQRLAGGSDTQYF. CDR3 sequence (DNA): TGTGCCAGCAGCCAACGGCTAGCGGGAGGATCAGATACGCAGTATTTT.

The CDR3 sequence is CASRTGKETQYF. The CDR3 DNA sequence: TGTGCCAGCAGGACAGGGAAAGAGACCCAGTACTTC. V and J are TRBV2 and TRBJ2-5, with 7 bases aligning to TRBD1. Germline V gene lookup returns CDR1 SNHLY and CDR2 FYNNEI. The CDR3 contains 12 residues. V lost 6 bases to trimming and J lost 3 bases; unmatched junction nucleotides: 1.

V usage is TRBV11-3 and J usage is TRBJ2-7; a weak D match, TRBD1 (5 bases). CDR1 is SGHNT, CDR2 YENEEA, per germline. V shed 0 bases and J shed 6 bases, with 9 bases lying between them. The CDR3 length is 13 residues. The CDR3 region is CASSLDQGGEQYF. Here the CDR3 DNA reads TGTGCCAGCAGCTTAGATCAGGGTGGCGAGCAGTACTTC.

The chain carries TRBV27 and TRBJ2-7; 8 bases fit TRBD1. The germline CDR1 and CDR2 sequences are MNHEY and SMNVEV (reference sequence). The J segment lost 12 bases and the V segment lost 5 bases, leaving 12 bases of the junction unmatched. The length of the CDR3 is 13 residues. CDR3 sequence: CASSAYQGASRYV. For the CDR3, the DNA is TGTGCCAGCAGTGCATATCAGGGGGCCAGCAGGTACGTC.

This clone was detected once. V and J are TRBV11-3 and TRBJ1-3, with D maybe TRBD1 (6 bases). The V gene lost 3 bases and the J gene lost 0 bases, with 18 bases spanning the gap. The CDR3 spans 18 residues. In germline, CDR1 is SGHNT, CDR2 YENEEA. The DNA of the CDR3 is TGTGCCAGCAGCTTGGGGGGGCAGGACAGCATCTCTGGAAACACCATATATTTT. Protein product: CASSLGGQDSISGNTIYF.

Here the CDR3 DNA reads TGTGCCAGCAGCCAAGGACTAGCTCCCTCCCTCAAATACGAGCAGTACTTC. It specifies CASSQGLAPSLKYEQYF. This rearrangement joins TRBV4-2 to TRBJ2-7, with 7 nucleotides matching TRBD2. The CDR3 covers 17 residues. The junction had 13 bases not matched to a gene; V was cut back by 1 base and J by 4 bases. Per germline, CDR1 LGHNA and CDR2 YNFKEQ.

CDR3 residues: CASSPDSPKTQYF. The CDR3 DNA is TGTGCCAGCAGCCCGGACTCCCCGAAGACCCAGTACTTC. V and J are TRBV3-1 (or the pseudogene TRBV3-2) and TRBJ2-5, with D possibly TRBD2 on 5 matching bases. Germline CDR1 is LGHDT and CDR2 is YNNKEL (reference sequence). The CDR3 loop spans 13 amino acids. V was cut by 4 bases and J by 6 bases, with 12 bases left in between.

The CDR3 DNA follows: TGTGCCAGCAGTGATAGACAGGGGACTGAAGCTTTCTTT. Translation gives CASSDRQGTEAFF. The chain combines TRBV6-1 with TRBJ1-1, with 8 bases identical to TRBD1. Germline V gene lookup returns CDR1 MNHNS and CDR2 SASEGT. The trim removed 3 bases at V and 5 bases at J, leaving 2 bases unmatched. The CDR3 runs 13 residues.

There are a few counts of this clone. V is TRBV11-2 and J is TRBJ1-5; D may be TRBD1 (6 bases). V dropped 5 bases and J dropped 4 bases, with 9 bases sitting between them. This CDR3 has 13 amino acids. In germline, CDR1 is SGHAT, CDR2 FQNNGV. CDR3 sequence: CASSRTGNQPQHF. The CDR3 DNA follows: TGTGCCAGCAGCCGCACAGGGAATCAGCCCCAGCATTTT.

The chain combines TRBV29-1 with TRBJ2-2; a weak D match, TRBD2 (6 bases). Trimming took off 1 base at V and 3 bases at J, with 6 bases between the two ends. Germline CDR1 SQVTM, CDR2 ANQGSEA. This CDR3 comprises 13 residues. The chain's CDR3 is CSVEAGDTGELFF. The CDR3 nucleotides read TGCAGCGTTGAAGCGGGGGACACCGGGGAGCTGTTTTTT.

The V call is TRBV6-6, the J call TRBJ2-1; the match to TRBD2 covers 11 bases. The CDR3 runs to 14 residues. Germline V CDR1 and CDR2: MNHNY, SVGAGI (reference sequence). Losses at the gene ends were 7 bases for V and 7 bases for J; bases not matched to a gene: 6. The CDR3 loop is CASTATSGVNEQFF. CDR3 sequence (DNA): TGTGCCAGCACCGCGACTAGCGGGGTAAATGAGCAGTTCTTC.